A single sample is the source of the 26 T cell receptor beta chains below, sequenced in a study of T cells in Graves' hyperthyroidism and ophthalmopathy. Authors of the study amplified TCR beta CDR3 regions from RNA transcripts. HTBI primers were employed in a first-round RT-PCR of the TCR CDR3. Each CDR3 protein gets one entry after TCRdb re-called the multiplex PCR reads with MiXCR. The table lists hundreds of thousands of distinct CDR3 sequences, over 13% of them singletons. The sequenced material came from blood. The receptors come from a man in his forties or fifties with Graves' ophthalmopathy.

This chain connects TRBV2 to TRBJ1-5; no clear D gene. CDR1 and CDR2 (germline): SNHLY, FYNNEI. Between the trimmed V and J ends, which lost 4 bases and 1 base, there was a span of 8 bases. This CDR3 contains 14 residues. The CDR3 loop is CASSVSASNQPQHF. The CDR3 region has the DNA TGTGCCAGCAGTGTTTCCGCGAGCAATCAGCCCCAGCATTTT.

Comment on this clonotype: Since a much larger clone is just one base distant, this may be a read error. V gene TRBV6-5 combines with J gene TRBJ1-2; D is possibly TRBD1 (6 bases). Germline-derived CDR1 and CDR2 are MNHEY and SVGAGI. The CDR3 is 15 amino acids. The CDR3 region has the DNA TGTGCCAGCAGTTACGGACAGAGAGCTAACTATGGCTACGCCTTC. Translation: CASSYGQRANYGYAF.

In this sample, this clonotype turned up many times. This chain links TRBV5-1 with TRBJ2-7, with D tentatively TRBD2 (6 bases). The CDR3 is 15 amino acids. Between the trimmed V and J ends, which lost 5 bases and 3 bases, there was a span of 18 bases. Germline assignment: CDR1 SGHRS and CDR2 YFSETQ. CDR3 in amino acids: CASRDTGRGDYEQYF. The DNA of the CDR3 is TGCGCCAGCAGGGACACCGGGAGAGGAGACTACGAGCAGTACTTC.

This clonotype was counted only a few times. The genes are TRBV4-2 and TRBJ2-2; weak D call: TRBD2 (6 bases). V lost 0 bases and J 7 bases, leaving 15 bases between the germline ends. Germline V gene lookup returns CDR1 LGHNA and CDR2 YNFKEQ. The CDR3 spans 16 residues. The DNA of the CDR3 is TGTGCCAGCAGCCAAGATATGGCTAGCGCCTTCGGGGAGCTGTTTTTT. This translates into CASSQDMASAFGELFF.

This clonotype came up many times. The chain is built from TRBV20-1 and TRBJ2-7, with 8 bases lining up with TRBD2. V gave up 8 bases and J gave up 6 bases; unmatched junction bases: 12. Germline lookup yields CDR1 DFQATT and CDR2 SNEGSKA (reference sequence). This CDR3 has 13 amino acids. In nucleotides, the CDR3 is TGCAGTACCCTACCGGGACTAGACGGCGAGCAGTACTTC. Translating it yields CSTLPGLDGEQYF.

This clonotype was seen many times. The rearrangement joins TRBV20-1 to TRBJ2-2; D gene unclear. The V gene's germline CDR1 is DFQATT and CDR2 SNEGSKA (reference sequence). With 3 bases removed from V and 3 bases from J, the gap between germline ends came to 8 bases. The CDR3 consists of 13 residues. CDR3: CSASNRYTGELFF. CDR3 sequence (DNA): TGCAGTGCTAGTAACAGATACACCGGGGAGCTGTTTTTT.

This clonotype has a count of ten or more. The V call is TRBV5-1, the J call TRBJ2-1; D may match TRBD1 or TRBD2 (5 bases each). Germline CDR1 is SGHRS and CDR2 is YFSETQ. Between the trimmed V and J ends, which lost 1 base and 10 bases, there was a span of 9 bases. CDR3 length equals 12 residues. Here the CDR3 reads CASSLLEGEQFF. The CDR3 DNA is TGCGCCAGCAGCTTGTTAGAGGGGGAGCAGTTCTTC. Full variable domain (rest looked up from reference TRBV5-1 and TRBJ2-1): KAGVTQTPRYLIKTRGQQVTLSCSPISGHRSVSWYQQTPGQGLQFLFEYFSETQRNKGNFPGRFSGRQFSNSRSEMNVSTLELGDSALYLCASSLLEGEQFFGPGTRLTVL.

This clonotype was counted ten times or more. The J gene is TRBJ2-7, the V gene TRBV11-2, with 8 bases fitting TRBD2. In germline, CDR1 is SGHAT, CDR2 FQNNGV. V dropped 3 bases and J dropped 4; count of bases not matched to a gene: 8. The CDR3 extends over 15 amino acids. CDR3 amino acids: CASSFRAGEFYEQYF. The DNA for the CDR3 is TGTGCCAGCAGCTTTCGAGCGGGAGAGTTTTACGAGCAGTACTTC.

This clonotype came up a few times. The rearrangement uses TRBV2 and TRBJ2-3; 7 bases fit TRBD2. Germline V lookup: CDR1 SNHLY, CDR2 FYNNEI. The V and J ends lost 10 bases and 0 bases, in that order; junction bases with no gene match: 7. The CDR3 is 14 residues long. CDR3 nucleotide sequence: TGTGCCAACAAGCGGGATATTAGCACAGATACGCAGTATTTT. Residues: CANKRDISTDTQYF. Full variable domain (missing parts from reference TRBV2 and TRBJ2-3): EPEVTQTPSHQVTQMGQEVILRCVPISNHLYFYWYRQILGQKVEFLVSFYNNEISEKSEIFDDQFSVERPDGSNFTLKIRSTKLEDSAMYFCANKRDISTDTQYFGPGTRLTVL.

This clonotype occurred many times. The chain carries TRBV5-6 and TRBJ1-2; D not resolved. V shed 0 bases and J shed 4 bases, with 4 bases lying between them. The CDR3 consists of 12 residues. Looked up from germline, CDR1 is SGHDT and CDR2 is YYEEEE. The CDR3 sequence: CASSLVPYGYTF. Written as DNA, the CDR3 is TGTGCCAGCAGCTTGGTCCCCTATGGCTACACCTTC.

At least ten counts were recorded for this clonotype. CDR3 amino acids: CASSPRDEQFF. CDR3 nucleotide sequence: TGTGCCAGCTCACCTCGCGATGAGCAGTTCTTC. The rearrangement joins TRBV18 to TRBJ2-1; D is unresolved. V was clipped by 3 bases and J by 8 bases, with 5 bases between them. The germline V gene has CDR1 KGHSH and CDR2 LQKENI. The CDR3 consists of 11 residues.

In its sample, this clonotype was seen many times. The chain joins TRBV12-3 or TRBV12-4 to TRBJ2-5; D could derive from TRBD1 or TRBD2 (7 bases each). There are 15 residues in the CDR3. V shed 3 bases and J shed 3 bases, with 14 bases lying between them. The CDR3, as DNA: TGTGCCAGCAGTTTGGGGGGGACAGACAAAGAGACCCAGTACTTC. Translated: CASSLGGTDKETQYF.

This clonotype showed up many times. The chain couples TRBV27 to TRBJ1-1; D may be TRBD1 (6 bases). This CDR3 region has 12 residues. V gave up 6 bases and J gave up 8 bases, with 13 bases separating them. Germline V lookup: CDR1 MNHEY, CDR2 SMNVEV (reference sequence). DNA of the CDR3: TGTGCCAGCAGACGAGGGGGGAGAGAAGCTTTCTTT. Translation: CASRRGGREAFF.

This clonotype has ten or more counts. The chain recombines TRBV6-1 with TRBJ2-3; 9 bases fit TRBD2. The V and J ends lost 2 bases and 1 base, in that order; junction bases with no gene match: 7. The CDR3 sequence is 17 residues long. In germline, CDR1 is MNHNS, CDR2 SASEGT. The CDR3 DNA sequence: TGTGCCAGCAGTGAACTTAGCGGGAGTCTTGGCACAGATACGCAGTATTTT. Protein sequence: CASSELSGSLGTDTQYF.

The chain couples TRBV4-1 to TRBJ2-1; 7 bases are shared with TRBD1. The CDR3 contains 16 residues. The trim removed 0 bases at V and 3 bases at J, leaving 5 bases unmatched. Per germline, CDR1 MGHRA and CDR2 YSYEKL. CDR3 in DNA: TGCGCCAGCAGCCAAGAGTTACAGGGGTTCTACAATGAGCAGTTCTTC. The encoded protein is CASSQELQGFYNEQFF.

The chain joins TRBV2 to TRBJ1-1; D is ambiguous. Trimming pared 5 bases from V and 5 bases from J, leaving 15 bases between. The CDR3 covers 14 residues. Germline V gene sequence: CDR1 SNHLY, CDR2 FYNNEI. The CDR3 is CASSPLGVGTEAFF. The DNA for the CDR3 is TGTGCCAGCAGTCCCTTGGGCGTGGGGACTGAAGCTTTCTTT.

This chain connects TRBV20-1 to TRBJ2-6, with D uncertain. This CDR3 has 12 residues. Per the germline V gene, CDR1 is DFQATT and CDR2 is SNEGSKA (reference sequence). Trimming took 2 bases from V and 1 from J, leaving 0 bases between them. The CDR3 DNA reads TGCAGTGCTAGATCTGGGGCCAACGTCCTGACTTTC. This sequence encodes CSARSGANVLTF.

In its sample, this clonotype was seen a few times. A much larger clone differs by one base, so this may be a read error. Here the CDR3 reads CASSRNVRGDTQYF. DNA of the CDR3: TGTGCCAGCAGCCGAAACGTAAGGGGGGATACGCAGTATTTT. V gene TRBV3-1 combines with J gene TRBJ2-3; D is possibly TRBD1 (6 bases). Germline V gene lookup returns CDR1 LGHDT and CDR2 YNNKEL (reference sequence). The CDR3 covers 14 residues. With 4 bases removed from V and 6 bases from J, the gap between germline ends came to 14 bases.

This clonotype was seen only a few times. The chain uses TRBV15 and TRBJ2-5, with 13 nucleotides matching TRBD2. The CDR3 has 19 amino acids. Per the germline V gene, CDR1 is LNHNV and CDR2 is YYDKDF (reference sequence). The J segment lost 5 bases and the V segment lost 1 base, leaving 13 bases of the junction unmatched. DNA for the CDR3: TGTGCCACCAGCAGAGTTTTCGGGACTAGCGGGATAGGTGATGAGACCCAGTACTTC. Its protein product is CATSRVFGTSGIGDETQYF. The variable domain in full, with the rest retrieved from reference TRBV15 and TRBJ2-5, is DAMVIQNPRYQVTQFGKPVTLSCSQTLNHNVMYWYQQKSSQAPKLLFHYYDKDFNNEADTPDNFQSRRPNTSFCFLDIRSPGLGDTAMYLCATSRVFGTSGIGDETQYFGPGTRLLVL.

There are a few counts of this clonotype. V and J are TRBV4-1 and TRBJ2-1; TRBD1 matches 9 bases. The J segment lost 6 bases and the V segment lost 9 bases, leaving 9 bases of the junction unmatched. CDR1 is MGHRA, CDR2 YSYEKL, per germline. This CDR3 comprises 14 residues. CDR3 in DNA: TGCGCCAGTTCAGACAGGGGGTTGGGCAATGAGCAGTTCTTC. This sequence encodes CASSDRGLGNEQFF.

In this sample, this clonotype turned up many times. The rearrangement uses TRBV3-1 and TRBJ2-7; D ambiguous. The CDR3 extends over 12 amino acids. V was shortened by 1 base and J by 6 bases, with 7 bases between the two germline ends. Germline CDR1 and CDR2: LGHDT and YNNKEL (reference sequence). In DNA form, the CDR3 reads TGTGCCAGCAGCCAAGCGAATGGCGAGCAGTACTTC. The encoded protein is CASSQANGEQYF.

On this clonotype: This may come from a read error, since a much larger clone is one base off. The chain is built from TRBV14 and TRBJ2-1; 11 bases map to TRBD2. Germline V gives CDR1 SGHDN, CDR2 FVKESK. The CDR3 extends over 15 amino acids. For the CDR3, the DNA is TGTGCCAGCGCCCTGCTAGCGGGAGGCTACAGTGAGCAGTTCTTC. As protein: CASALLAGGYSEQFF.

This clonotype was counted between two and nine times. The chain has TRBV27 and TRBJ2-3, with 10 bases that match TRBD1. CDR1 MNHEY and CDR2 SMNVEV come from the germline V gene (reference sequence). V shed 10 bases, J shed 1 base, and the junction held 8 bases outside the gene matches. The CDR3 length is 15 residues. CDR3 amino acids: CATRDRGARTDTQYF. In DNA, the CDR3 is TGTGCCACCCGGGACAGGGGAGCCCGCACAGATACGCAGTATTTT.

The chain is built from TRBV7-9 and TRBJ2-7, with 12 bases matching TRBD1. Germline lookup yields CDR1 SEHNR and CDR2 FQNEAQ (reference sequence). The J segment lost 6 bases and the V segment lost 6 bases, leaving 6 bases of the junction unmatched. The CDR3 is made up of 14 amino acids. CDR3: CASRGQGAFGEQYF. CDR3 nucleotides: TGTGCCAGCAGGGGACAGGGGGCCTTTGGCGAGCAGTACTTC.

This clonotype was observed a few times. This chain uses TRBV15 with TRBJ2-6; D is unclear. The germline V gene has CDR1 LNHNV and CDR2 YYDKDF (reference sequence). Trimming cost V 5 bases and J 4 bases, with 6 bases left between them. There are 13 residues in the CDR3. The CDR3 DNA follows: TGTGCCACCAGCTCCGACGGGGCCAACGTCCTGACTTTC. Translation gives CATSSDGANVLTF. The whole variable domain, filled in from reference TRBV15 and TRBJ2-6, reads DAMVIQNPRYQVTQFGKPVTLSCSQTLNHNVMYWYQQKSSQAPKLLFHYYDKDFNNEADTPDNFQSRRPNTSFCFLDIRSPGLGDTAMYLCATSSDGANVLTFGAGSRLTVL.

The chain is built from TRBV4-1 and TRBJ1-2; D perhaps matches TRBD1 (5 bases). CDR3 size: 15 residues. Per germline, CDR1 MGHRA and CDR2 YSYEKL. V was shortened by 1 base and J by 8 bases, with 17 bases between the two germline ends. CDR3 sequence: CASSQGAGALSGYTF. As DNA, the CDR3 is TGCGCCAGCAGCCAAGGGGCCGGGGCTCTCTCAGGCTACACCTTC.